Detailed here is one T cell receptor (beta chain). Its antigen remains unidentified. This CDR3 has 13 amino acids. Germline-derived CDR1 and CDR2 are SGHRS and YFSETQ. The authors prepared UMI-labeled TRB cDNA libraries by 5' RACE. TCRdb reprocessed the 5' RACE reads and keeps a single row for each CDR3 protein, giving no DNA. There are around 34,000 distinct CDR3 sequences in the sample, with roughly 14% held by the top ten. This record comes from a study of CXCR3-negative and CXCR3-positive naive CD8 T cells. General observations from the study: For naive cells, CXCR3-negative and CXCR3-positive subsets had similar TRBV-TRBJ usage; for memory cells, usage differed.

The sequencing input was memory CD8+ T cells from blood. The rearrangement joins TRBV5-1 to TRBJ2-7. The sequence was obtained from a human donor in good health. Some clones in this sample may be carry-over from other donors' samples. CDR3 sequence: CASSLGGPYEQYF.